The rows below give T cell receptor beta chains drawn from one sample of a study of blood T cell repertoires in COVID-19. Profiled with immunoSEQ multiplex PCR; TCRdb holds only in-frame clones, not every one. The sample has 200,000 to 250,000 clones, more than 70% seen once. Sequencing input: PBMCs or T cells enriched from blood (not recorded which). The receptor set was obtained from a woman between 40 and 55 years old with acute COVID-19. Both conserved end residues are part of each CDR3. A D gene is named only where the DNA matches it firmly. Clone sizes are given selectively: once, few, many, or a class where the clone is expanded.

CDR3 DNA	CDR3 protein	V gene	clone size	D gene	J gene
TGTGCCTGGAGTGTACAAGGGGGACAGGGAGTATACGGTCAGCCCCAGCATTTT	CAWSVQGGQGVYGQPQHF	TRBV30	once	TRBD1	TRBJ1-5
TGTGCCAGCAGTACGAGGGGGTATAATTCACCCCTCCACTTT	CASSTRGYNSPLHF	TRBV25-1	NA	NA	TRBJ1-6
TGTGCCAGCAGCGCAGGCGGGACAGAAATAGGGAGAACTGAAGCTTTCTTT	CASSAGGTEIGRTEAFF	TRBV5-8	once	TRBD1	TRBJ1-1
TGTGCCAGCAGAAACGGGAACACCGGGGAGCTGTTTTTT	CASRNGNTGELFF	TRBV9	once	NA	TRBJ2-2
TGCGCCAGCAGCCAAGATTTCGGGGCTAGCGGGGGGAATGAGCAGTTCTTC	CASSQDFGASGGNEQFF	TRBV4-3	NA	TRBD2	TRBJ2-1
TGTGCCTGGAGCGCGGCCCCGGTTAACTATGGCTACACCTTC	CAWSAAPVNYGYTF	TRBV30	NA	NA	TRBJ1-2
TGTGCCAGCAGCTTGGTCGGACAGGGACATTACACCTTC	CASSLVGQGHYTF	TRBV5-6	NA	TRBD1	TRBJ1-2
TGTGCCAGCAGTGAAGTATCCAGGGCTGGCAACACTGAAGCTTTCTTT	CASSEVSRAGNTEAFF	TRBV2	NA	NA	TRBJ1-1
TGTGCCAGTAGTACAACAAGACTAGCGGGGGGTTATGAGCAGTTCTTC	CASSTTRLAGGYEQFF	TRBV19	once	TRBD2	TRBJ2-1
TGTGCCAGCAGCACGGACAGGGGGAATTCACCCCTCCACTTT	CASSTDRGNSPLHF	TRBV6-5	NA	TRBD1	TRBJ1-6
TGTGCCAGCAGCTTAGATGGGGGGGCCAGCACAGATACGCAGTATTTT	CASSLDGGASTDTQYF	TRBV7-2	NA	NA	TRBJ2-3
TGTGCCTGGAGAACTAGAGACGGCTACACCTTC	CAWRTRDGYTF	TRBV30	NA	NA	TRBJ1-2
TGTGCCAGCAGCACCTGGGGACAGGAGAATGAAAAACTGTTTTTT	CASSTWGQENEKLFF	TRBV3-1/TRBV3-2	NA	TRBD1	TRBJ1-4
TGTGCCAGCAGTGAATATAGACAGGGACCTGAAGCTTTCTTT	CASSEYRQGPEAFF	TRBV25-1	NA	TRBD1	TRBJ1-1
TGTGCCAGTAGTATAGATCTATTGCGCTCTGGGGCCAACGTCCTGACTTTC	CASSIDLLRSGANVLTF	TRBV19	few	NA	TRBJ2-6
TGTGCCAGCAGCGTAGGTCCGGGGGACGGGCGGAGTACGCAGTATTTT	CASSVGPGDGRSTQYF	TRBV9	NA	NA	TRBJ2-3
TGTGCCAGCATATGGGGGGGCACCGGGGAGCTGTTTTTT	CASIWGGTGELFF	TRBV6-5	NA	TRBD2	TRBJ2-2
TGTGCCAGCAGCAAAGGCAGGGTTAATGAAAAACTGTTTTTT	CASSKGRVNEKLFF	TRBV21-1	NA	NA	TRBJ1-4
TGTGCCTCGAGACAGGGAACAGAAGCTTTCTTT	CASRQGTEAFF	TRBV28	NA	TRBD1	TRBJ1-1
TGTGCCAGCAGCGACCCCCGGCAGGGCTTCCACGAGCAGTACTTC	CASSDPRQGFHEQYF	TRBV6-5	NA	NA	TRBJ2-7